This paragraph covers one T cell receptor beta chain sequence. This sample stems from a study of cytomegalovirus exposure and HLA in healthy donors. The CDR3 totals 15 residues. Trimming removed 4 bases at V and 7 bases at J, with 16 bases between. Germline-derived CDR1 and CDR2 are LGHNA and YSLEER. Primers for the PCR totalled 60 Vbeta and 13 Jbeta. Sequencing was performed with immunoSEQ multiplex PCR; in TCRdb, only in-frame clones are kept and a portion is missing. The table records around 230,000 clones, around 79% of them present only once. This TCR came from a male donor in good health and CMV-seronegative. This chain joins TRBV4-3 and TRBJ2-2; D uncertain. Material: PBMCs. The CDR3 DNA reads TGCGCCAGCAGCCTGCTTTCCGGGTCGGACGGGGAGCTGTTTTTT. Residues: CASSLLSGSDGELFF.